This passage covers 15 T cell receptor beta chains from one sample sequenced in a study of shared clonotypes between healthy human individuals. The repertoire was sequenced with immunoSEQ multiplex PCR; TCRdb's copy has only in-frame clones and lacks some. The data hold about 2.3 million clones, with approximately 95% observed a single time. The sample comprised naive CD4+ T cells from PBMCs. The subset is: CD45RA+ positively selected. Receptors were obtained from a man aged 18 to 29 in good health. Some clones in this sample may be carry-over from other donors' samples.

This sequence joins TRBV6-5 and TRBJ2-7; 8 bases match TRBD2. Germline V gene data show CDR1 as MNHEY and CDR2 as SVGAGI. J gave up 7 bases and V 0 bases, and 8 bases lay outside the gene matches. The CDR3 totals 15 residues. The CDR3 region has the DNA TGTGCCAGCAGTTACTCACCGGGAGGGCCGGGAGAGCAGTACTTC. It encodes CASSYSPGGPGEQYF.

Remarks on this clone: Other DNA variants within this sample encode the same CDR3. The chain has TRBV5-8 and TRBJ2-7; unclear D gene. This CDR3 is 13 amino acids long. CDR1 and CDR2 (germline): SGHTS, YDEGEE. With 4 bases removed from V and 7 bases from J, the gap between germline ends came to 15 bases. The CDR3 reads CASSKQGNDEQYF. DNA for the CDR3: TGTGCCAGCAGCAAACAAGGAAACGATGAGCAGTACTTC. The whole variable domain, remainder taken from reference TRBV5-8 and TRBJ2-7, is EAGVTQSPTHLIKTRGQQATLRCSPISGHTSVYWYQQALGLGLQFLLWYDEGEERNRGNFPPRFSGRQFPNYSSELNVNALELEDSALYLCASSKQGNDEQYFGPGTRLTVT.

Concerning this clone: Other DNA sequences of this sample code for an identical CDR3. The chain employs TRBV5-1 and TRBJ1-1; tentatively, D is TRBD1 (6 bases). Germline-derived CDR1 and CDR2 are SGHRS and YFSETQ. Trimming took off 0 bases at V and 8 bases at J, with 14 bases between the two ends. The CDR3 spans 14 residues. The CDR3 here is CASSLGSTGSEAFF. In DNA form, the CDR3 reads TGCGCCAGCAGCTTGGGGAGTACAGGGTCAGAAGCTTTCTTT.

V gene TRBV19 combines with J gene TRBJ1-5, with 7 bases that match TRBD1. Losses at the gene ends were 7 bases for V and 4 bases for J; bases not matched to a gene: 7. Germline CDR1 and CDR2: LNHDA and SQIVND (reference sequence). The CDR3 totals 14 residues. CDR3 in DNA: TGTGCCAGTACCTGGGACAGAAAAAATCAGCCCCAGCATTTT. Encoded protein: CASTWDRKNQPQHF. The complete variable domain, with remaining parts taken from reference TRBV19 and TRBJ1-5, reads DGGITQSPKYLFRKEGQNVTLSCEQNLNHDAMYWYRQDPGQGLRLIYYSQIVNDFQKGDIAEGYSVSREKKESFPLTVTSAQKNPTAFYLCASTWDRKNQPQHFGDGTRLSIL.

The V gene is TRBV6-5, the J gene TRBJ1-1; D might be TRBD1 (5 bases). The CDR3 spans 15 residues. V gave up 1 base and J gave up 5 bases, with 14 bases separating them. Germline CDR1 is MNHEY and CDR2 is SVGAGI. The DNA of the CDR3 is TGTGCCAGCAGTTACTGGGGTCGGGGGGGAACTGAAGCTTTCTTT. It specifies CASSYWGRGGTEAFF.

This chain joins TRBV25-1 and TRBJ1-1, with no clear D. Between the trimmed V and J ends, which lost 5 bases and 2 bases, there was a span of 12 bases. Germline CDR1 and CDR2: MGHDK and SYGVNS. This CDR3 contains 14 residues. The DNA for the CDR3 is TGTGCCAGCAGTAAAGACGCTGGAAACACTGAAGCTTTCTTT. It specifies CASSKDAGNTEAFF.

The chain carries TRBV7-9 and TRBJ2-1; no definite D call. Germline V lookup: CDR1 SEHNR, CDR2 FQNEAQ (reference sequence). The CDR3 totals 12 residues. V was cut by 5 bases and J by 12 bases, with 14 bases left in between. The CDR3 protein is CASSPHLSAQFF. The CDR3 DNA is TGTGCCAGCAGCCCCCACTTGTCAGCGCAGTTCTTC.

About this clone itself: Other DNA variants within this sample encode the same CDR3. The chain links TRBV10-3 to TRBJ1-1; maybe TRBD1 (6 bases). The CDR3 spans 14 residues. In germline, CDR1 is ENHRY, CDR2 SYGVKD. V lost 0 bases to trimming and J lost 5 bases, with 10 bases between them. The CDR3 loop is CAISESTGRTEAFF. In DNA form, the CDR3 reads TGTGCCATCAGTGAGTCCACAGGGCGGACTGAAGCTTTCTTT.

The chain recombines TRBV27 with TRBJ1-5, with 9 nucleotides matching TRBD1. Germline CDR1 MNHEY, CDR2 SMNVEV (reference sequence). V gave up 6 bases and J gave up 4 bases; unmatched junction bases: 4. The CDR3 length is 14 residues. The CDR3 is CASRRGTGNQPQHF. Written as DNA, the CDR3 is TGTGCCAGCAGAAGAGGGACAGGGAATCAGCCCCAGCATTTT.

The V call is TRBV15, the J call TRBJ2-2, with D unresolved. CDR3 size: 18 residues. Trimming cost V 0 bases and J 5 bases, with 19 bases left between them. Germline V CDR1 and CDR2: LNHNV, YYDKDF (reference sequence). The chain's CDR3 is CATSRDLTTRGVTGELFF. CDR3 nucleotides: TGTGCCACCAGCAGAGATCTTACCACCCGAGGAGTGACCGGGGAGCTGTTTTTT.

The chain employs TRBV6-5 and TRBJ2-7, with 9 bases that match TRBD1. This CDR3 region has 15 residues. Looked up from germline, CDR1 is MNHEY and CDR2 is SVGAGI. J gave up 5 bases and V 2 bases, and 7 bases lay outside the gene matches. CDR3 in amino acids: CASSYRTGDYDEQYF. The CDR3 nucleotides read TGTGCCAGCAGTTACCGGACAGGGGATTACGACGAGCAGTACTTC.

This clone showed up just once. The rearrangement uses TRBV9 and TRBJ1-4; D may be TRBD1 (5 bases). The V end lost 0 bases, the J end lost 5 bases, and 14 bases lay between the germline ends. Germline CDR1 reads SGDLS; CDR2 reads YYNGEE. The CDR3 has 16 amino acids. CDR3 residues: CASSVAGQGINEKLFF. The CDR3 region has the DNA TGTGCCAGCAGCGTAGCTGGGCAGGGTATAAATGAAAAACTGTTTTTT.

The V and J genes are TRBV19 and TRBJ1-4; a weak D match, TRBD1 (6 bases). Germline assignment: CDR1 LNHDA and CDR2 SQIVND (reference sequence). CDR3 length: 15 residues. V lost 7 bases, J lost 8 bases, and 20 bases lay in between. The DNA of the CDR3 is TGTGCCAGTACCCGCGGTGTACAGGGTGGAGAAAAACTGTTTTTT. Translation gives CASTRGVQGGEKLFF.

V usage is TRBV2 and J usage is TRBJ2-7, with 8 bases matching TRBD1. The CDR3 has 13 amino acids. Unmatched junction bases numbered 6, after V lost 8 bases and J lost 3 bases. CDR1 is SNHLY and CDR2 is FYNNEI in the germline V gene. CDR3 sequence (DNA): TGTGCCAGCCAGGACAGGGTGAACTACGAGCAGTACTTC. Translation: CASQDRVNYEQYF.

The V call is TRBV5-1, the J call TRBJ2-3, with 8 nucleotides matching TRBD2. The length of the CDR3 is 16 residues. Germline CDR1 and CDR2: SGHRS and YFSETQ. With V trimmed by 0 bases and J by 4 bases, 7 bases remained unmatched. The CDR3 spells CASSLAGISGADTQYF. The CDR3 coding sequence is TGCGCCAGCAGCTTGGCGGGCATTAGCGGGGCAGATACGCAGTATTTT.